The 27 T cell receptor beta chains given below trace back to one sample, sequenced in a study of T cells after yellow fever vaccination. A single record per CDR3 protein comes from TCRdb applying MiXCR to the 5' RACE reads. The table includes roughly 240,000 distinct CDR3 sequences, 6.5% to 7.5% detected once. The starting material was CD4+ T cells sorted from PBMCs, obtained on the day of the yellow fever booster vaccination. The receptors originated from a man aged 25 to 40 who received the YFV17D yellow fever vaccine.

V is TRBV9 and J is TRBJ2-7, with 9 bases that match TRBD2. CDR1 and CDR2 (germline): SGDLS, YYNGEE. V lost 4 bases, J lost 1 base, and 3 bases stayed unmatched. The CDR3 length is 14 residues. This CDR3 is CASSTGLASYEQYF. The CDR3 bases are TGTGCCAGCAGCACCGGACTAGCGTCCTACGAGCAGTACTTC. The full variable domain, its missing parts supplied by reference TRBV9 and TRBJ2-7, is DSGVTQTPKHLITATGQRVTLRCSPRSGDLSVYWYQQSLDQGLQFLIQYYNGEERAKGNILERFSAQQFPDLHSELNLSSLELGDSALYFCASSTGLASYEQYFGPGTRLTVT.

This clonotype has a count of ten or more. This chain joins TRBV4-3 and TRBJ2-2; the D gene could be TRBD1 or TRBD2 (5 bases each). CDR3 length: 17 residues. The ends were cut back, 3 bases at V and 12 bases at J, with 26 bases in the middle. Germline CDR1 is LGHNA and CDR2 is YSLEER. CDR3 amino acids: CASSQAVHRDPFVKLFF. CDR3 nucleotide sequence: TGCGCCAGCAGCCAGGCAGTACACCGGGACCCATTTGTCAAGCTGTTTTTT.

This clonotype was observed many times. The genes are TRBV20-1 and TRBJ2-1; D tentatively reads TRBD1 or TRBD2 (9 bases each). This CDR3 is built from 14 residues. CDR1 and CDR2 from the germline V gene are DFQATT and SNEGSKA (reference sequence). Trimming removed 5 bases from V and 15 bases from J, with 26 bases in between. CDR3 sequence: CSAPAASGTGLTFF. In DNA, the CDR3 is TGCAGTGCTCCGGCTGCTAGCGGGACAGGGTTAACGTTCTTC.

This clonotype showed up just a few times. In DNA, the CDR3 is TGTGCCAGCAGTCAGACAGGGGTTGGGGCCAACGTCCTGACTTTC. It is translated as CASSQTGVGANVLTF. This chain joins TRBV6-1 and TRBJ2-6; 8 bases line up with TRBD1. The ends lost 5 bases at V and 3 bases at J; junction bases unmatched: 3. This CDR3 comprises 15 residues. The germline V gene has CDR1 MNHNS and CDR2 SASEGT.

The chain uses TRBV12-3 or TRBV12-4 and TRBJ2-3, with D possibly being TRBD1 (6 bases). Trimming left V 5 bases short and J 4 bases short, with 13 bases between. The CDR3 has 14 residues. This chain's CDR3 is CASSNSQGADTQYF. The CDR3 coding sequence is TGTGCCAGCAGTAACTCACAGGGCGCAGATACGCAGTATTTT.

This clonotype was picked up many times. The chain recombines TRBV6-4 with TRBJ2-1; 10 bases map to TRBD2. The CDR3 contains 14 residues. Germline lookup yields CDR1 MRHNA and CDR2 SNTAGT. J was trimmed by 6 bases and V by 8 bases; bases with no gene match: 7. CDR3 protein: CASGVAGGINEQFF. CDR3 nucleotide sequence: TGTGCCAGCGGAGTAGCGGGAGGAATCAATGAGCAGTTCTTC.

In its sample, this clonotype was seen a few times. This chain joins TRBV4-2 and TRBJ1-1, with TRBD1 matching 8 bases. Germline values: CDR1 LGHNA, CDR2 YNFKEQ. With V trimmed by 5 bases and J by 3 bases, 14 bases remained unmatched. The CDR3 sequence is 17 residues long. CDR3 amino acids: CASSGPGTGALYTEAFF. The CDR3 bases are TGTGCCAGCAGCGGTCCCGGGACAGGTGCGCTTTACACTGAAGCTTTCTTT.

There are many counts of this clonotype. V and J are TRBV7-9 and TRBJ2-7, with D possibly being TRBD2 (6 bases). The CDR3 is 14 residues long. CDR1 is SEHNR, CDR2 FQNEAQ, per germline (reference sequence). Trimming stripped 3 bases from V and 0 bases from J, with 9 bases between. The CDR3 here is CASSFSGASYEQYF. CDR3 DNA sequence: TGTGCCAGCAGCTTTAGCGGTGCCTCCTACGAGCAGTACTTC.

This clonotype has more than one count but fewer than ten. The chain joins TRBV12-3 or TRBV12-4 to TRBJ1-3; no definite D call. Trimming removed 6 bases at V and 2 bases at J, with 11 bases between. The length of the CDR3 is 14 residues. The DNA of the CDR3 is TGTGCCAGCAGGGTACCGGGTCCTGGAAACACCATATATTTT. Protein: CASRVPGPGNTIYF.

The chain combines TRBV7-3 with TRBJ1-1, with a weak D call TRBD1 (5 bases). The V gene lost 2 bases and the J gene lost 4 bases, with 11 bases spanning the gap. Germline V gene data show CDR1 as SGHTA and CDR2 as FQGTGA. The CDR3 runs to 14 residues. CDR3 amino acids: CASSLGSGGTEAFF. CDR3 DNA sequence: TGTGCCAGCAGCTTAGGGTCGGGGGGCACTGAAGCTTTCTTT.

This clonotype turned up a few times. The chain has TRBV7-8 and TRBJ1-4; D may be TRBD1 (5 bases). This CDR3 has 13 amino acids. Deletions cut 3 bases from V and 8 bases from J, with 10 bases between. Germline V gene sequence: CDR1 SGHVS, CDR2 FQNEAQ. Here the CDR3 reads CASSFGGEEKLFF. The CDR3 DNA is TGTGCCAGCAGCTTTGGGGGAGAGGAAAAACTGTTTTTT. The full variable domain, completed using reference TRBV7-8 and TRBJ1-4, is GAGVSQSPRYKVAKRGQDVALRCDPISGHVSLFWYQQALGQGPEFLTYFQNEAQLDKSGLPSDRFFAERPEGSVSTLKIQRTQQEDSAVYLCASSFGGEEKLFFGSGTQLSVL.

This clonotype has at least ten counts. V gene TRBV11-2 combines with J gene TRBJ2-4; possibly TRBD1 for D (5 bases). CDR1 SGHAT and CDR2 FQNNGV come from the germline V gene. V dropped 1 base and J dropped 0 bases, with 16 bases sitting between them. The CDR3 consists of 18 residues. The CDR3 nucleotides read TGTGCCAGCAGCTTAGGGGGTGGGGCAGGGCTAGCCAAAAACATTCAGTACTTC. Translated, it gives CASSLGGGAGLAKNIQYF.

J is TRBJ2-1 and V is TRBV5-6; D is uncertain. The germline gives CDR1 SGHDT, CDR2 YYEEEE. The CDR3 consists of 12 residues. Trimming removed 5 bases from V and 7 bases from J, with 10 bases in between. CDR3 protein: CASRYLRNEQFF. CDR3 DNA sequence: TGTGCCAGCAGATATCTTCGGAATGAGCAGTTCTTC.

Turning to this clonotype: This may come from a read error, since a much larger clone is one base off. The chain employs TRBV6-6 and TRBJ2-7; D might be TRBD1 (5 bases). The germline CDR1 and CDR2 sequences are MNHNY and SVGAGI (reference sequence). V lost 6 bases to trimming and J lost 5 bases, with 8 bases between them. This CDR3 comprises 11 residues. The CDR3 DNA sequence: TGTGCCAGCAGCAGGGAACACGAGCAGTACTTC. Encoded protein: CASSREHEQYF.

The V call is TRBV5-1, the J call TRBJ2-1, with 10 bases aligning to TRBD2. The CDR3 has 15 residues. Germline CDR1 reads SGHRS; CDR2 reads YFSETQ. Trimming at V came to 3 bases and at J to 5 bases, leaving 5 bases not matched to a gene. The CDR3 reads CASSWIAGGDNEQFF. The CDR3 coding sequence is TGCGCCAGCAGCTGGATAGCGGGAGGTGACAATGAGCAGTTCTTC.

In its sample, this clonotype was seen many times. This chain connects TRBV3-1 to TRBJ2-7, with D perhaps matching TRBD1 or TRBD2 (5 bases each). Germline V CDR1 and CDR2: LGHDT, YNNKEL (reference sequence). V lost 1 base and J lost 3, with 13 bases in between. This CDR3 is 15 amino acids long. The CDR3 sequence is CASSQAGDRSYEQYF. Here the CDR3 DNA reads TGTGCCAGCAGCCAAGCCGGGGACCGAAGCTACGAGCAGTACTTC.

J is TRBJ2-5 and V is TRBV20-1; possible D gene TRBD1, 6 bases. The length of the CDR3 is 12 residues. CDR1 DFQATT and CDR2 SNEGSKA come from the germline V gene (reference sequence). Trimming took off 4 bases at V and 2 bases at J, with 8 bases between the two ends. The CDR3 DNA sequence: TGCAGTGCTAACAGGGAGCAAGAGACCCAGTACTTC. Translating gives CSANREQETQYF.

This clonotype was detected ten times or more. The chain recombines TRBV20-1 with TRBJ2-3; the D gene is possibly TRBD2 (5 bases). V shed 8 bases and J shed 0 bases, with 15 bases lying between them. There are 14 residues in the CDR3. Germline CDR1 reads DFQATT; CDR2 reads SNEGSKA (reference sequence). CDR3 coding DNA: TGCAGTCCGCCCGGACTGTCTAGCACAGATACGCAGTATTTT. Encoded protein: CSPPGLSSTDTQYF.

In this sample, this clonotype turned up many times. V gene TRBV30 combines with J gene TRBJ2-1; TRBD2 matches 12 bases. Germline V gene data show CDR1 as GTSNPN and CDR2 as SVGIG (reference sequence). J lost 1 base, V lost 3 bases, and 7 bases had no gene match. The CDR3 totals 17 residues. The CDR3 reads CAWRGTSGLISYNEQFF. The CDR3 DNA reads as TGTGCCTGGAGGGGGACTAGCGGGTTAATATCCTACAATGAGCAGTTCTTC.

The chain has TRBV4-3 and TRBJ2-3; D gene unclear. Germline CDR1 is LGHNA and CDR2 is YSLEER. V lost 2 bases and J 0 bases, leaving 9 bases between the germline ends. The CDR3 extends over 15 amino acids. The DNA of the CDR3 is TGCGCCAGCAGCCAACTTCAAATTAGCACAGATACGCAGTATTTT. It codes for CASSQLQISTDTQYF.

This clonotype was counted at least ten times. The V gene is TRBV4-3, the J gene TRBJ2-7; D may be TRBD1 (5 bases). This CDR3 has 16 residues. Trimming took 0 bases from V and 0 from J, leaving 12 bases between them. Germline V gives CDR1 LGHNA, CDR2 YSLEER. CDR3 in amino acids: CASSQDDSESSYEQYF. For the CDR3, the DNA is TGCGCCAGCAGCCAAGATGACAGCGAGAGCTCCTACGAGCAGTACTTC.

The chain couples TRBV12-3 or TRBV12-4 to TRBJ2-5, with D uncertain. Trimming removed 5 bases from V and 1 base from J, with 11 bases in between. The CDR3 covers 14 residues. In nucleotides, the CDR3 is TGTGCCAGCAGTCCTGCCTACGGCCAAGAGACCCAGTACTTC. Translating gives CASSPAYGQETQYF.

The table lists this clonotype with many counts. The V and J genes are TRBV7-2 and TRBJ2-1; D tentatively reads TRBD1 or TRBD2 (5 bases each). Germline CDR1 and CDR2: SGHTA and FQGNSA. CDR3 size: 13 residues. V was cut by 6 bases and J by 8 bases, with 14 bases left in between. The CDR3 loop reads CASRLPGTDEQFF. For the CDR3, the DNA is TGTGCCAGCAGGTTGCCAGGGACGGATGAGCAGTTCTTC.

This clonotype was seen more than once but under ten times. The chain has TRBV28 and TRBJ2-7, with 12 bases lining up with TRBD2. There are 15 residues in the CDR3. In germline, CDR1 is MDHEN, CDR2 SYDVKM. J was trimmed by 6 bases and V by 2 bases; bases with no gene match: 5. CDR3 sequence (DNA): TGTGCCAGCAGTTTAACGGCTAGCGGGAGGGTCGAGCAGTACTTC. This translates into CASSLTASGRVEQYF. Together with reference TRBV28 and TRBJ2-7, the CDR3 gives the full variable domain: DVKVTQSSRYLVKRTGEKVFLECVQDMDHENMFWYRQDPGLGLRLIYFSYDVKMKEKGDIPEGYSVSREKKERFSLILESASTNQTSMYLCASSLTASGRVEQYFGPGTRLTVT.

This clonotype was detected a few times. For the CDR3, the DNA is TGTGCCAGCAGTCCGAGTCGCGGGAGGGCCGTGAAGACCCAGTACTTC. Translated: CASSPSRGRAVKTQYF. The gene calls are TRBV5-4 and TRBJ2-5; 9 bases map to TRBD2. V was clipped by 5 bases and J by 6 bases; unmatched bases: 14. The CDR3 sequence is 16 residues long. Germline CDR1 is SGHNT and CDR2 is YYREEE (reference sequence).

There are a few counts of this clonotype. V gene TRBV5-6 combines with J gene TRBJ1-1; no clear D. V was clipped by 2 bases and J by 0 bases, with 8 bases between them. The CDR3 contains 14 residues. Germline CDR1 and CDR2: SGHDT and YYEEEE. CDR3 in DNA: TGTGCCAGCAGCTTATTCACGATGAACACTGAAGCTTTCTTT. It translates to CASSLFTMNTEAFF.

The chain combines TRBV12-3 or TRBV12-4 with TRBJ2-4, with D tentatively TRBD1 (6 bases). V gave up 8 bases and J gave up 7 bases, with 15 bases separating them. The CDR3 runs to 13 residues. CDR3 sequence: CASGLRQVNIQYF. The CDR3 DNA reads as TGTGCCAGCGGTCTCCGACAGGTTAACATTCAGTACTTC.